These 8 T cell receptor beta chains came from one sample sequenced in a study of T cell repertoires in cytomegalovirus infection. The antigens of these receptors remain unknown. One entry per CDR3 protein, called by TCRdb with MiXCR from the reads. The profile covers tens of thousands of distinct CDR3 sequences, with 20% to 25% appearing a single time and more than 20% taken by the ten largest. Here the sequenced sample was CD8+ T cells from cultured PBMCs, taken from culture after CMV antigen stimulation. The receptors here all came from a human donor in good health (CMV status not recorded). Some clones in this sample may be carry-over from other donors' samples.

The rearrangement links TRBV7-9 to TRBJ1-1; D is possibly TRBD1 (6 bases). The CDR3 is 16 residues long. V was pared by 5 bases and J by 6 bases, with 22 bases between. The germline gives CDR1 SEHNR, CDR2 FQNEAQ (reference sequence). CDR3 in amino acids: CASSLGGPRGRAEAFF. In nucleotides, the CDR3 is TGTGCCAGCAGCCTTGGGGGCCCGAGGGGTAGGGCTGAAGCTTTCTTT.

This clonotype came up a few times. The chain has TRBV7-9 and TRBJ2-1; 9 bases map to TRBD1. This CDR3 contains 14 residues. Germline loops: CDR1 SEHNR, CDR2 FQNEAQ (reference sequence). The V gene end was trimmed by 5 bases and the J gene end by 4 bases; junction bases not matched to a gene: 3. The CDR3 reads CASSRQGGYNEQFF. CDR3 nucleotide sequence: TGTGCCAGCAGCCGACAGGGGGGGTACAATGAGCAGTTCTTC.

The rearrangement joins TRBV27 to TRBJ2-4, with a weak D call TRBD2 (6 bases). There are 15 residues in the CDR3. Trimming left V 5 bases short and J 7 bases short, with 18 bases between. Germline CDR1 and CDR2: MNHEY and SMNVEV (reference sequence). The CDR3 here is CASSRSWGDENIQYF. Here the CDR3 DNA reads TGTGCCAGCAGTCGATCCTGGGGGGACGAGAACATTCAGTACTTC.

This clonotype showed up many times. The chain combines TRBV10-3 with TRBJ1-4; D possibly corresponds to TRBD1 (5 bases). Germline V CDR1 and CDR2: ENHRY, SYGVKD. The germline V and J ends were trimmed by 3 bases and 8 bases, with 16 bases remaining between them. This CDR3 region has 15 residues. For the CDR3, the DNA is TGTGCCATCAGTGACCACAGGTCTGTCTCCGAAAAACTGTTTTTT. Protein sequence: CAISDHRSVSEKLFF.

This clonotype was seen a few times. This chain connects TRBV28 to TRBJ2-7; no clear D gene. Trimming removed 2 bases from V and 0 bases from J, with 5 bases in between. This CDR3 contains 13 residues. CDR1 and CDR2 from the germline V gene are MDHEN and SYDVKM. CDR3 in amino acids: CASSLDSSYEQYF. As DNA, the CDR3 is TGTGCCAGCAGTTTAGACTCCTCCTACGAGCAGTACTTC.

This clonotype was seen more than once but under ten times. CDR3 nucleotide sequence: TGTGCCAGCAGCTTAGGACTCAAGAATGAGCAGTTCTTC. It codes for CASSLGLKNEQFF. The chain couples TRBV7-9 to TRBJ2-1; D gene uncertain. V was shortened by 1 base and J by 7 bases, with 8 bases between the two germline ends. This CDR3 comprises 13 residues. The germline V gene has CDR1 SEHNR and CDR2 FQNEAQ (reference sequence).

This clonotype was seen a few times. The CDR3 sequence: CASWPSSGANVLTF. The CDR3 DNA follows: TGTGCCAGCTGGCCATCGTCTGGGGCCAACGTCCTGACTTTC. This chain connects TRBV7-9 to TRBJ2-6; no definite D call. CDR3 length: 14 amino acids. Germline assignment: CDR1 SEHNR and CDR2 FQNEAQ (reference sequence). Trimming took off 8 bases at V and 1 base at J, with 9 bases between the two ends.

This clonotype turned up a few times. V usage is TRBV6-5 and J usage is TRBJ2-5; 9 bases agree with TRBD1. The CDR3 extends over 16 amino acids. The V segment lost 6 bases and the J segment 5 bases; nucleotides outside the gene matches: 13. The germline V gene encodes CDR1 MNHEY and CDR2 SVGAGI. CDR3 sequence reads: CASSSGAGTGSETQYF. CDR3 nucleotide sequence: TGTGCCAGCAGCTCAGGGGCCGGGACAGGGTCTGAGACCCAGTACTTC.